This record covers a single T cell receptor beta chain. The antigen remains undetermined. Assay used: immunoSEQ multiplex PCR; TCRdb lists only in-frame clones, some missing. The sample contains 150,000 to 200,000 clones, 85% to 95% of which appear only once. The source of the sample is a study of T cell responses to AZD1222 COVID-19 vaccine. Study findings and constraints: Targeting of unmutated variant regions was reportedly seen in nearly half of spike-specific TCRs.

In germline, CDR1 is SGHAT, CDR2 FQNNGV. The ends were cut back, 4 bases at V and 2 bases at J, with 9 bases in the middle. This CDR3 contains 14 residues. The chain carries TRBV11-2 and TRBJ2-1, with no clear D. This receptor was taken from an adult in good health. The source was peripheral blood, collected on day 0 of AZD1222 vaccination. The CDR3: CASSSRYAYNEQFF. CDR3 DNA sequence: TGTGCCAGCAGCTCACGGTATGCCTACAATGAGCAGTTCTTC. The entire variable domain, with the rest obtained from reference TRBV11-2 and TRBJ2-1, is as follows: EAGVAQSPRYKIIEKRQSVAFWCNPISGHATLYWYQQILGQGPKLLIQFQNNGVVDDSQLPKDRFSAERLKGVDSTLKIQPAKLEDSAVYLCASSSRYAYNEQFFGPGTRLTVL.